Below, 26 T cell receptor beta chains from the same sample are listed, as sequenced in a study of T cell responses to AZD1222 COVID-19 vaccine. TCRdb's copy holds only in-frame clones and misses some; the assay was immunoSEQ multiplex PCR. The sample records around 140,000 clones, around 89% being singletons. This specimen was peripheral blood, taken on day 0 of AZD1222 vaccination. These receptor sequences come from an adult in good health.

The CDR3 coding sequence is TGTGCCAGTCGAGACAGGGGATATAGCAATCAGCCCCAGCATTTT. Its protein product is CASRDRGYSNQPQHF. J is TRBJ1-5 and V is TRBV19; 8 nucleotides align to TRBD1. With 8 bases clipped from V and 0 bases from J, the junction kept 6 bases outside the gene matches. This CDR3 is built from 15 residues. Germline CDR1 LNHDA, CDR2 SQIVND (reference sequence).

In this sample, this clone turned up once. The chain links TRBV28 to TRBJ1-1, with D hard to call. The CDR3 runs 11 residues. Germline CDR1 reads MDHEN; CDR2 reads SYDVKM. Trimming removed 11 bases at V and 0 bases at J, with 7 bases between. The DNA for the CDR3 is TGTGCCCTCCTTTTGAACACTGAAGCTTTCTTT. Its translation is CALLLNTEAFF.

This rearrangement joins TRBV7-2 to TRBJ1-6; TRBD1 matches at 10 bases. The CDR3 contains 14 residues. Germline CDR1 and CDR2: SGHTA and FQGNSA. V trimming: 5 bases; J trimming: 10 bases; junction bases outside the gene matches: 5. The CDR3 here is CASSRLTGGSPLHF. In DNA, the CDR3 is TGTGCCAGCAGCAGATTGACAGGGGGCTCACCCCTCCACTTT.

This clone occurred once. The chain has TRBV28 and TRBJ2-4; TRBD1 might be the D (6 bases). CDR1 and CDR2 from the germline V gene are MDHEN and SYDVKM. Trimming pared 4 bases from V and 0 bases from J, leaving 13 bases between. The CDR3 has 16 amino acids. CDR3 in amino acids: CASSSPGHVAKNIQYF. In nucleotides, the CDR3 is TGTGCCAGCAGTTCTCCGGGACACGTAGCCAAAAACATTCAGTACTTC.

This chain links TRBV19 with TRBJ1-3; 9 positions agree with TRBD1. V lost 6 bases and J lost 2; bases outside the gene matches: 5. The CDR3 sequence is 15 residues long. Germline CDR1 LNHDA, CDR2 SQIVND (reference sequence). CDR3 bases: TGTGCCAGTAGGGTACAGGGGGCCACTGGAAACACCATATATTTT. Residues: CASRVQGATGNTIYF.

The rearrangement links TRBV6-6 to TRBJ2-1, with a possible D match to TRBD2 (7 bases). Germline V CDR1 and CDR2: MNHNY, SVGAGI (reference sequence). CDR3 length: 14 residues. Trimming removed 0 bases from V and 11 bases from J, with 14 bases in between. CDR3 sequence (DNA): TGTGCCAGCAGTTACTCGCCGGGGGGCGAAAAGCAGTTCTTC. This encodes CASSYSPGGEKQFF.

V usage is TRBV4-1 and J usage is TRBJ2-5, with D uncertain. The CDR3 runs to 17 residues. Trimming removed 3 bases at V and 0 bases at J, with 17 bases between. Germline loops: CDR1 MGHRA, CDR2 YSYEKL. CDR3 sequence reads: CASSHTLHRQDQETQYF. The CDR3 bases are TGCGCCAGCAGCCATACTTTGCATCGGCAGGACCAAGAGACCCAGTACTTC.

The chain uses TRBV5-4 and TRBJ2-7; TRBD2 matches at 7 bases. The CDR3 runs to 17 residues. V lost 0 bases and J lost 3; bases outside the gene matches: 12. From germline, CDR1 is SGHNT and CDR2 YYREEE (reference sequence). The CDR3: CASSLGATVSGVYEQYF. The DNA for the CDR3 is TGTGCCAGCAGCTTGGGGGCTACTGTCAGCGGGGTCTACGAGCAGTACTTC.

This rearrangement joins TRBV7-9 to TRBJ2-7; the match to TRBD1 covers 10 bases. The J segment lost 2 bases and the V segment lost 1 base, leaving 5 bases of the junction unmatched. The CDR3 extends over 16 amino acids. The germline V gene has CDR1 SEHNR and CDR2 FQNEAQ (reference sequence). In DNA form, the CDR3 reads TGTGCCAGCAGCTTAGGGGACAGGGGTTCGGCCTACGAGCAGTACTTC. Protein product: CASSLGDRGSAYEQYF.

This clone occurred once. The chain joins TRBV12-3 or TRBV12-4 to TRBJ2-5, with 7 nucleotides matching TRBD2. J lost 13 bases, V lost 2 bases, and 4 bases had no gene match. The CDR3 is 11 amino acids. The CDR3 sequence: CASSLSGAPYF. DNA of the CDR3: TGTGCCAGCAGTTTAAGCGGGGCCCCGTACTTC.

This rearrangement joins TRBV28 to TRBJ2-1; D is unresolved. CDR1 is MDHEN and CDR2 is SYDVKM in the germline V gene. Trimming removed 6 bases from V and 7 bases from J, with 22 bases in between. This CDR3 region has 16 residues. The CDR3: CASRSLRPVVSNEQFF. CDR3 sequence (DNA): TGTGCCAGCAGGTCCCTAAGGCCCGTTGTATCAAATGAGCAGTTCTTC.

DNA of the CDR3: TGCGCCAGCAGCTTGGTCTTAGCGGGAGGTTCCTACAATGAGCAGTTCTTC. It is translated as CASSLVLAGGSYNEQFF. J is TRBJ2-1 and V is TRBV5-1; 10 positions match TRBD2. The CDR3 length is 17 residues. Germline CDR1 SGHRS, CDR2 YFSETQ. V gave up 0 bases and J gave up 1 base; unmatched junction bases: 4.

In the case of this clone: At one end the junction does not follow the germline gene, possibly because of a read error. The sample holds other DNA sequences that translate to the same CDR3. The chain links TRBV5-8 to TRBJ1-5, with a possible D match to TRBD1 (5 bases). CDR1 and CDR2 from the germline V gene are SGHTS and YDEGEE. The CDR3 is 16 residues long. CDR3 in amino acids: CASSLGTGARNQPQHF. The CDR3 DNA reads as TGTGCCAGCAGCCTCGGGACCGGGGCACGCAACCAGCCCCAGCATTTT. Together with reference TRBV5-8 and TRBJ1-5, the CDR3 gives the full variable domain: EAGVTQSPTHLIKTRGQQATLRCSPISGHTSVYWYQQALGLGLQFLLWYDEGEERNRGNFPPRFSGRQFPNYSSELNVNALELEDSALYLCASSLGTGARNQPQHFGDGTRLSIL.

The V and J genes are TRBV18 and TRBJ1-6; D is uncertain. CDR3 length: 14 amino acids. V was cut by 3 bases and J by 6 bases, with 9 bases left in between. The V gene's germline CDR1 is KGHSH and CDR2 LQKENI. CDR3 protein: CASSPDNSNSPLHF. The CDR3 bases are TGTGCCAGCTCACCTGATAACAGTAATTCACCCCTCCACTTT.

The rearrangement joins TRBV28 to TRBJ1-1; 7 bases align to TRBD1. The CDR3 contains 11 residues. Trimming at V came to 6 bases and at J to 6 bases, leaving 1 base not matched to a gene. Germline values: CDR1 MDHEN, CDR2 SYDVKM. CDR3 sequence: CASSTGAEAFF. The CDR3 DNA is TGTGCCAGCAGCACAGGGGCTGAAGCTTTCTTT.

The chain recombines TRBV28 with TRBJ1-1; 8 nucleotides agree with TRBD1. The CDR3 sequence is 16 residues long. The germline CDR1 and CDR2 sequences are MDHEN and SYDVKM. V gave up 3 bases and J gave up 0 bases; unmatched junction bases: 6. This chain's CDR3 is CASSLVRGQVNTEAFF. As DNA, the CDR3 is TGTGCCAGCAGTTTGGTCAGGGGGCAGGTGAACACTGAAGCTTTCTTT.

CDR3 protein: CASSSGLRPPSEQYF. CDR3 coding DNA: TGTGCCAGCAGCTCGGGACTGAGACCCCCTAGCGAGCAGTACTTC. The rearrangement joins TRBV5-8 to TRBJ2-7; possibly TRBD2 for D (6 bases). CDR1 and CDR2 from the germline V gene are SGHTS and YDEGEE. V lost 3 bases to trimming and J lost 6 bases, with 19 bases between them. This CDR3 contains 15 residues.

V usage is TRBV6-5 and J usage is TRBJ1-5; possibly TRBD1 for D (5 bases). Trimming removed 7 bases at V and 4 bases at J, with 14 bases between. Germline lookup yields CDR1 MNHEY and CDR2 SVGAGI. CDR3 length: 14 residues. The CDR3 DNA reads TGTGCCAGCACTGGCTGGGGCACGAATCAGCCCCAGCATTTT. This codes for CASTGWGTNQPQHF.

The chain's CDR3 is CASSPDRISGANVLTF. CDR3 in DNA: TGTGCCAGCAGCCCGGACAGAATTTCTGGGGCCAACGTCCTGACTTTC. The chain recombines TRBV6-4 with TRBJ2-6, with a tentative D call TRBD1 (6 bases). CDR3 length: 16 amino acids. The germline V gene encodes CDR1 MRHNA and CDR2 SNTAGT. V lost 6 bases and J 1 base, leaving 13 bases between the germline ends.

This clone was seen a single time. This sequence joins TRBV30 and TRBJ1-4; D is possibly TRBD1 (5 bases). In germline, CDR1 is GTSNPN, CDR2 SVGIG (reference sequence). The CDR3 has 14 amino acids. Trimming stripped 1 base from V and 5 bases from J, with 11 bases between. The chain's CDR3 is CAWSGTRSNEKLFF. CDR3 coding DNA: TGTGCCTGGAGTGGGACACGGTCGAATGAAAAACTGTTTTTT. Full variable domain (missing parts from reference TRBV30 and TRBJ1-4): SQTIHQWPATLVQPVGSPLSLECTVEGTSNPNLYWYRQAAGRGLQLLFYSVGIGQISSEVPQNLSASRPQDRQFILSSKKLLLSDSGFYLCAWSGTRSNEKLFFGSGTQLSVL.

The rearrangement uses TRBV7-9 and TRBJ2-3, with TRBD2 matching 8 bases. The V and J ends lost 3 bases and 6 bases, in that order; junction bases with no gene match: 8. Per the germline V gene, CDR1 is SEHNR and CDR2 is FQNEAQ (reference sequence). The CDR3 is 15 amino acids. The CDR3 sequence is CASSFGLALADTQYF. Written as DNA, the CDR3 is TGTGCCAGCAGCTTCGGACTAGCCTTAGCGGATACGCAGTATTTT.

The chain joins TRBV30 to TRBJ1-2; D is ambiguous. The CDR3 loop spans 13 amino acids. V shed 4 bases and J shed 8 bases, with 17 bases lying between them. Germline V gives CDR1 GTSNPN, CDR2 SVGIG (reference sequence). The CDR3 region is CAWTSPFLRGYTF. DNA for the CDR3: TGTGCCTGGACTTCCCCGTTCCTAAGGGGCTACACCTTC.

The V call is TRBV6-6, the J call TRBJ1-1, with D perhaps TRBD1 (5 bases). V was trimmed by 5 bases and J by 0 bases, leaving 13 bases between them. There are 15 residues in the CDR3. CDR1 and CDR2 (germline): MNHNY, SVGAGI (reference sequence). CDR3 DNA: TGTGCCAGCAGTACAATGACAGTTATGAACACTGAAGCTTTCTTT. The encoded protein is CASSTMTVMNTEAFF.

This clone showed up just once. V gene TRBV27 combines with J gene TRBJ1-1; TRBD1 matches at 8 bases. This CDR3 is 12 amino acids long. Germline CDR1 and CDR2: MNHEY and SMNVEV (reference sequence). Losses at the gene ends were 5 bases for V and 9 bases for J; bases not matched to a gene: 5. The CDR3 sequence is CASSPGQGKAFF. CDR3 coding DNA: TGTGCCAGCAGTCCAGGACAGGGTAAAGCTTTCTTT.

This clone was found once. V and J are TRBV5-1 and TRBJ2-7, with 7 bases that match TRBD1. Per germline, CDR1 SGHRS and CDR2 YFSETQ. The CDR3 consists of 12 residues. V shed 7 bases and J 6 bases; nucleotides not matched to a gene: 7. Written as DNA, the CDR3 is TGCGCCAGCGGCGACAGGGCCAGCGAGCAGTACTTC. Translated, it gives CASGDRASEQYF.

V is TRBV11-3 and J is TRBJ1-3, with 7 positions matching TRBD1. This CDR3 spans 14 amino acids. The germline gives CDR1 SGHNT, CDR2 YENEEA. Unmatched junction bases numbered 4, after V lost 4 bases and J lost 4 bases. The CDR3 protein is CASSSGGTGNTIYF. The CDR3 DNA sequence: TGTGCCAGCAGCTCAGGGGGAACAGGAAACACCATATATTTT.